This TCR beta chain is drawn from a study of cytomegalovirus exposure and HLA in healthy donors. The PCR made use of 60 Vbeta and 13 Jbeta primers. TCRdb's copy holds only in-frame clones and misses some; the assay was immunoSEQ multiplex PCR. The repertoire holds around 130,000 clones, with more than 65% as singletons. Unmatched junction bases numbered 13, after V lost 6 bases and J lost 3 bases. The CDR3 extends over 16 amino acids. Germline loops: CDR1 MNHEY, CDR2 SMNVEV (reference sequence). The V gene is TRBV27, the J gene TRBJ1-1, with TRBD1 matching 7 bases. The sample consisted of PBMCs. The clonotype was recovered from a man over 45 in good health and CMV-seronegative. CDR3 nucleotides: TGTGCCAGCAGATACGAAAAGACAGGGAGAGACACTGAAGCTTTCTTT. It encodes CASRYEKTGRDTEAFF.